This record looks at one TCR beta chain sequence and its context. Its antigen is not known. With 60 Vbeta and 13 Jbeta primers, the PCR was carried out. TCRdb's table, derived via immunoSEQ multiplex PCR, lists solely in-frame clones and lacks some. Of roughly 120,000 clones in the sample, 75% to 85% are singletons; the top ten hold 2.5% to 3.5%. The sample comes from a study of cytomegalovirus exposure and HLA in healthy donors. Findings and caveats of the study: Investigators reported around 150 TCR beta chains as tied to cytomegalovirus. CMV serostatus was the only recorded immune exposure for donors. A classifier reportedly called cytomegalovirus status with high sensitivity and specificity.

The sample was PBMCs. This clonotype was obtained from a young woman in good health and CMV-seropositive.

CDR3 sequence (DNA): TGTGCCAGCAGCGACAGGGGCAGCTCCTACGAGCAGTACTTC. Translated, it gives CASSDRGSSYEQYF. J is TRBJ2-7 and V is TRBV5-6, with 8 bases aligning to TRBD1. CDR1 and CDR2 from the germline V gene are SGHDT and YYEEEE. This CDR3 contains 14 residues. Trimming cost V 4 bases and J 0 bases; bases outside gene matches: 3.